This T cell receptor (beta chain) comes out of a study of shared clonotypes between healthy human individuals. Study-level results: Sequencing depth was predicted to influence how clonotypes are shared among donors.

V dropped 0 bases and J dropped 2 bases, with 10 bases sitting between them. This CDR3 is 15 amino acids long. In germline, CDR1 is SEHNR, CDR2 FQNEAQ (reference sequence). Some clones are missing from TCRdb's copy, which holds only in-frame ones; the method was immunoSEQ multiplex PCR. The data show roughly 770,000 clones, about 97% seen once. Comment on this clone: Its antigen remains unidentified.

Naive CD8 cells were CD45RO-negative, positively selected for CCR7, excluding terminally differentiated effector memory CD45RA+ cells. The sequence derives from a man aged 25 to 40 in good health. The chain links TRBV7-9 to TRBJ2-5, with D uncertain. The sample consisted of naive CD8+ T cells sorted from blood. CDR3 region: CASSLANWQQETQYF. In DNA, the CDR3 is TGTGCCAGCAGCTTAGCGAATTGGCAGCAAGAGACCCAGTACTTC.